This T cell receptor (beta chain) was profiled in a study of blood T cells in healthy people across ages (dated by TCRdb to about 2015). For the wider study: In model experiments, template switching captured roughly one uniquely barcoded TCR beta cDNA molecule for every two T cells. The donors were split into four age groups: young (average 16 years), middle-aged (roughly 39), aged (more than 60) and long-lived (under 85). Using the same blood draw, the study looked at two additional independent replicas of 1 million unique cDNA reads for two donors, one aged 18 to 30 and the other aged 80 or older. To avoid experimental bias, donors of different ages were randomly spread across the sequencing lanes. Using deep sequencing normalized with unique cDNA molecular identifiers, the study measured how TCR beta repertoire diversity changes with age. Beyond this particular receptor, the publication reports: The long-lived group showed more naive CD4+ T cells, fewer expanded clones and increased TCR diversity than the aged group, suggesting age selection. As age increased, observed TCR beta diversity per million T cells dropped in a roughly linear way, and a significant reduction was already evident by age 40. Because the CMV infection status of the donors was unknown, age-related changes in expanded clonotypes may potentially have been confounded. The percentage of naive T cells measured by flow cytometry correlated strongly with observed TCR beta diversity. Since profiling was done on bulk unsorted PBMCs, naive and antigen-experienced compartments could not be conclusively compared. Total diversity estimates from one million sequenced T cells were considered lower bounds and underestimates.

CDR3 length: 16 amino acids, cysteine to phenylalanine. This entry keeps only the CDR3 DNA: 48 bases, framed from base 1. V loses 1 base of germline sequence and J loses 4 bases, and the interval between the two ends is 13 bases. According to the germline V gene (reference sequence), CDR1 reads LGHDT and CDR2 reads YNNKEL. Receptor libraries were prepared by 5' RACE. TCRdb records Illumina HiSeq 2500 as the sequencer. A second PCR of roughly 6 to 11 cycles was run with a J-beta primer mix and a sample-barcoded 5' primer. Each TCR beta cDNA molecule received a unique molecular identifier from a template-switch 5' adaptor carrying 12 random nucleotides. Each sample yielded at least 3 million CDR3-containing paired-end reads. All of the RNA was converted into first-strand cDNA using the Mint cDNA synthesis kit, with a TRBC-specific oligonucleotide serving as the primer. Following uracil-DNA glycosylase treatment, a first 18-cycle PCR with universal primers M1SS and BC2_uni_R was performed on all cDNA. As for the authors' bioinformatics: For normalization, 1 million high-quality reads, each with a distinct molecular identifier, were randomly selected from each sample. Reads with shared molecular identifiers were discarded instead of being binned into consensus sequences. MiTCR, run with a Q25 quality threshold and the strictest error-elimination algorithm, handled CDR3 identification, clonotype clustering and error correction. A nonparametric unseen species model with Euler transformation was used to estimate a lower bound on total TCR beta diversity. The public reads were reanalyzed by TCRdb: fastp trimming at Q25, MiXCR alignment, in-frame beta chains only. Rows matching on CDR3 protein sequence are summarized as one entry with the most common DNA and genes. TCRdb, not the original authors, processed these V and J calls. This sample comprises about 570,000 distinct CDR3 sequences, roughly a quarter of them detected only once. About 18% of the sample belongs to the ten largest clones.

The approximately 41 donors, aged roughly 6 to 95 years, were systemically healthy Caucasian individuals from Russia. Around 9.8 milliliters of peripheral blood were collected from each donor into EDTA-treated Vacutainer tubes. Ficoll-Paque density-gradient centrifugation was used to isolate PBMCs, with at least 7 million per sample. Total RNA was extracted from PBMCs with Trizol reagent, with at least 6 micrograms obtained per sample. The percentages of naive CD45RAhigh/CD27high T cells were determined by flow cytometry on a PBMC aliquot from every donor. On this clonotype itself: Which antigen it targets is not known. No qualities accompany the bases; no much larger clone lies one base away.

The chain is encoded by TRBV3-1 joined to TRBJ1-4; perhaps TRBD1 is the D gene, with 6 bases matching. This clonotype originated in a woman aged 70 to 79 in good health. Specimen: blood. The DNA sequence is TGTGCCAGCAGCCAAGTGGGGGCCCGGAATAATGAAAAACTGTTTTTT. Its protein product is CASSQVGARNNEKLFF.